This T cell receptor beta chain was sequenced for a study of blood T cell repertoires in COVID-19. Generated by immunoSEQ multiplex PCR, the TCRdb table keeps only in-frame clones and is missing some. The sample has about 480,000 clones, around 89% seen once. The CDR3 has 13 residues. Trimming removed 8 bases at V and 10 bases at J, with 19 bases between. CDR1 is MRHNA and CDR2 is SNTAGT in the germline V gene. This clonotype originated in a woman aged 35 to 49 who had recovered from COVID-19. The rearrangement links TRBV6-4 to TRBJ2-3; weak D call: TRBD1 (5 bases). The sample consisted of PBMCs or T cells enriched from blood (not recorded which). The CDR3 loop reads CASSQGDIDAQYF. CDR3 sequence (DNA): TGTGCCAGCTCCCAGGGCGACATTGATGCGCAGTATTTT.